The clone carrying this T cell receptor beta chain has a count of ten or more. Antigen specificity is unknown. These data originate in a study of T cell repertoires in cytomegalovirus infection. On the study more broadly: It can be stated that public TCR beta signatures indicated CMV infection as well as a matching HLA type. Overall study findings and caveats: People with CMV and the relevant HLA were identified by cumulative public TCR beta family frequency. Within the response measured ex vivo, HLA-C-restricted CMV-specific TCR beta clonotypes were dominant.

Per germline, CDR1 SEHNR and CDR2 FQNEAQ (reference sequence). The CDR3 spans 18 residues. Trimming stripped 5 bases from V and 0 bases from J, with 17 bases between. One entry per CDR3 protein, called by TCRdb with MiXCR from the reads. The sample carries around 330,000 distinct CDR3 sequences, roughly 15% recorded once. The clonotype originates from a human donor in good health (CMV status not recorded). Some clones in this sample may be carry-over from other donors' samples. The chain links TRBV7-9 to TRBJ2-6, with D possibly being TRBD1 or TRBD2 (6 bases each). The sequenced sample consisted of PBMCs. The CDR3 protein is CASSDGSQGSSGANVLTF. DNA of the CDR3: TGTGCCAGCAGCGACGGGAGTCAGGGGAGCTCTGGGGCCAACGTCCTGACTTTC. Full variable domain (outside the CDR3, taken from reference TRBV7-9 and TRBJ2-6): DTGVSQNPRHKITKRGQNVTFRCDPISEHNRLYWYRQTLGQGPEFLTYFQNEAQLEKSRLLSDRFSAERPKGSFSTLEIQRTEQGDSAMYLCASSDGSQGSSGANVLTFGAGSRLTVL.